The 25 T cell receptor beta chains below were found in one sample sequenced in a study of blood T cell repertoires in COVID-19. Libraries were prepared by immunoSEQ multiplex PCR; TCRdb keeps only in-frame clonotypes and omits some of them. The sample has about 210,000 clones; about 91% are singletons. The sample taken for sequencing was peripheral blood. These receptors all come from a man aged 30 to 39 with acute or convalescent COVID-19.

This clone was seen a handful of times. The chain combines TRBV23-1 with TRBJ1-3; tentatively, D is TRBD1 (5 bases). TRBV23-1 is reported as an ORF; its role is uncertain. V was trimmed by 0 bases and J by 4 bases, leaving 13 bases between them. This CDR3 is built from 16 residues. The CDR3, as DNA: TGCGCCAGCAGTCAATCGCCCCAGGGTGAAGGAAACACCATATATTTT. This encodes CASSQSPQGEGNTIYF.

The V and J genes are TRBV5-4 and TRBJ2-1; 8 bases fit TRBD2. Germline V gene lookup returns CDR1 SGHNT and CDR2 YYREEE (reference sequence). The CDR3 spans 18 residues. With 2 bases clipped from V and 3 bases from J, the junction kept 13 bases outside the gene matches. CDR3 bases: TGTGCCAGCAGCTTTGCGGGGGGCCCTGGCCTCATCTACAATGAGCAGTTCTTC. This codes for CASSFAGGPGLIYNEQFF.

The chain carries TRBV2 and TRBJ2-5, with D uncertain. In germline, CDR1 is SNHLY, CDR2 FYNNEI. The CDR3 totals 12 residues. V shed 10 bases and J shed 5 bases, with 14 bases lying between them. CDR3 nucleotide sequence: TGTGCCACAGCGCAGCGTTTGGAGACCCAGTACTTC. Amino acid sequence: CATAQRLETQYF. The full variable domain, rest sourced from reference TRBV2 and TRBJ2-5, is EPEVTQTPSHQVTQMGQEVILRCVPISNHLYFYWYRQILGQKVEFLVSFYNNEISEKSEIFDDQFSVERPDGSNFTLKIRSTKLEDSAMYFCATAQRLETQYFGPGTRLLVL.

V is TRBV18 and J is TRBJ1-2, with a possible D match to TRBD1 (5 bases). The germline V gene encodes CDR1 KGHSH and CDR2 LQKENI. The V and J ends lost 4 bases and 5 bases respectively, with 8 bases between them. The CDR3 runs to 12 residues. CDR3 residues: CASSRDYYGYTF. In DNA, the CDR3 is TGTGCCAGCTCACGGGACTATTATGGCTACACCTTC.

This clone was observed many times. Relative to the germline gene, one junction end is altered; a read error may explain this. The chain recombines TRBV2 with TRBJ1-6; no reliable D call. Germline V CDR1 and CDR2: SNHLY, FYNNEI. This CDR3 contains 14 residues. The CDR3 bases are TGTGCCAGCAGGGAAGACGGAGATAATTCACCCCTCCACTTT. It specifies CASREDGDNSPLHF. Looking up the rest from reference TRBV2 and TRBJ1-6 gives the full variable domain: EPEVTQTPSHQVTQMGQEVILRCVPISNHLYFYWYRQILGQKVEFLVSFYNNEISEKSEIFDDQFSVERPDGSNFTLKIRSTKLEDSAMYFCASREDGDNSPLHFGNGTRLTVT.

The gene calls are TRBV11-2 and TRBJ1-2, with D perhaps matching TRBD1 (6 bases). CDR3 length equals 15 residues. CDR1 is SGHAT, CDR2 FQNNGV, per germline. V was pared by 5 bases and J by 7 bases, with 20 bases between. CDR3 DNA sequence: TGTGCCAGCAGCCTAAACGGGGGGGCGAGCGGTGGCTACACCTTC. This translates into CASSLNGGASGGYTF.

This chain links TRBV5-6 with TRBJ2-2, with D tentatively TRBD2 (6 bases). The CDR3 is 15 residues long. CDR1 is SGHDT, CDR2 YYEEEE, per germline. V lost 2 bases to trimming and J lost 1 base, with 9 bases between them. The CDR3 spells CASSFFGRNTGELFF. CDR3 sequence (DNA): TGTGCCAGCAGCTTTTTCGGGAGGAACACCGGGGAGCTGTTTTTT.

The chain has TRBV9 and TRBJ2-1; 8 nucleotides align to TRBD2. This CDR3 region has 15 residues. From germline, CDR1 is SGDLS and CDR2 YYNGEE. V shed 3 bases and J 4 bases; nucleotides not matched to a gene: 6. In DNA form, the CDR3 reads TGTGCCAGCAGCGCGGGGACTAGATCGTACAATGAGCAGTTCTTC. It is translated as CASSAGTRSYNEQFF.

The rearrangement uses TRBV24-1 and TRBJ1-1; 9 bases map to TRBD1. This CDR3 comprises 14 residues. CDR1 and CDR2 (germline): KGHDR, SFDVKD. V was pared by 7 bases and J by 5 bases, with 7 bases of the junction left unmatched. As DNA, the CDR3 is TGTGCCACCAGAGAGACAGGGGGAGGAACTGAAGCTTTCTTT. Amino acids: CATRETGGGTEAFF.

The chain joins TRBV5-1 to TRBJ2-7, with TRBD2 matching 9 bases. The CDR3 contains 14 residues. The ends lost 0 bases at V and 5 bases at J; junction bases unmatched: 3. Germline V gives CDR1 SGHRS, CDR2 YFSETQ. The CDR3 here is CASSLVPSGDEQYF. The CDR3 nucleotides read TGCGCCAGCAGCTTGGTCCCTAGCGGGGACGAGCAGTACTTC.

This rearrangement joins TRBV7-6 to TRBJ2-5, with 14 bases aligning to TRBD2. The CDR3 extends over 18 amino acids. V shed 4 bases, J shed 5 bases, and the junction held 12 bases outside the gene matches. Germline CDR1 SGHVS, CDR2 FNYEAQ. CDR3 nucleotide sequence: TGTGCCAGCAGCTCCTACTGGGGGACTAGCGGGGGAGGGGAGACCCAGTACTTC. This sequence encodes CASSSYWGTSGGGETQYF.

The rearrangement joins TRBV10-2 to TRBJ1-1; possibly TRBD1 for D (5 bases). The V gene's germline CDR1 is WSHSY and CDR2 SAAADI. Trimming stripped 11 bases from V and 7 bases from J, with 17 bases between. The CDR3 sequence is 12 residues long. The CDR3 protein is CASMVGQGEAFF. DNA of the CDR3: TGCGCCTCGATGGTGGGGCAGGGTGAAGCTTTCTTT.

This clone was seen a single time. The chain uses TRBV29-1 and TRBJ2-1, with D maybe TRBD1 (6 bases). CDR3 size: 16 residues. From germline, CDR1 is SQVTM and CDR2 ANQGSEA. The V gene lost 4 bases and the J gene lost 4 bases, with 20 bases spanning the gap. The CDR3 loop is CSVARGSAGDYNEQFF. In DNA form, the CDR3 reads TGCAGCGTTGCAAGGGGGTCGGCAGGAGATTACAATGAGCAGTTCTTC.

The rearrangement links TRBV19 to TRBJ2-2; TRBD1 agrees at 8 bases. The CDR3 is 16 amino acids. Germline loops: CDR1 LNHDA, CDR2 SQIVND (reference sequence). The trim removed 10 bases at V and 3 bases at J, leaving 13 bases unmatched. CDR3 nucleotide sequence: TGTGCCACCCAGGGTGGGCAGGGGGCTTACACCGGGGAGCTGTTTTTT. Its translation is CATQGGQGAYTGELFF.

The chain carries TRBV7-9 and TRBJ2-1; no definite D call. The CDR3 has 16 residues. The germline V gene encodes CDR1 SEHNR and CDR2 FQNEAQ (reference sequence). V lost 1 base and J lost 2, with 12 bases in between. The CDR3 is CASSLELVRPYNEQFF. CDR3 nucleotide sequence: TGTGCCAGCAGCTTAGAGCTAGTTAGGCCCTACAATGAGCAGTTCTTC.

The gene calls are TRBV2 and TRBJ1-5; 9 bases agree with TRBD1. In germline, CDR1 is SNHLY, CDR2 FYNNEI. Trimming cost V 6 bases and J 1 base; bases outside gene matches: 4. This CDR3 region has 15 residues. CDR3 coding DNA: TGTGCCAGCAGGGGGGACAGGGCCAGCAATCAGCCCCAGCATTTT. Translated, it gives CASRGDRASNQPQHF.

CDR3 residues: CASSRGLAGGAGELFF. In nucleotides, the CDR3 is TGCGCCAGCAGCCGCGGACTAGCGGGAGGGGCCGGGGAGCTGTTTTTT. The V call is TRBV5-1, the J call TRBJ2-2, with TRBD2 matching 15 bases. CDR3 length equals 16 residues. Per germline, CDR1 SGHRS and CDR2 YFSETQ. The V gene end was trimmed by 4 bases and the J gene end by 6 bases; junction bases not matched to a gene: 4.

The chain recombines TRBV6-1 with TRBJ1-6, with 10 nucleotides matching TRBD1. The CDR3 length is 16 residues. Germline V gene lookup returns CDR1 MNHNS and CDR2 SASEGT. The V gene end was trimmed by 4 bases and the J gene end by 10 bases; junction bases not matched to a gene: 10. This chain's CDR3 is CASSGITGTGASPLHF. CDR3 in DNA: TGTGCCAGCAGTGGAATTACCGGGACAGGGGCCTCACCCCTCCACTTT.

The chain links TRBV2 to TRBJ2-3; D uncertain. The germline CDR1 and CDR2 sequences are SNHLY and FYNNEI. Deletions cut 4 bases from V and 6 bases from J, with 11 bases between. The CDR3 spans 13 residues. The CDR3 sequence: CASSARVEDTQYF. The CDR3, as DNA: TGTGCCAGCAGTGCCCGGGTGGAGGATACGCAGTATTTT.

The chain combines TRBV2 with TRBJ2-5; D unresolved. Trimming pared 5 bases from V and 5 bases from J, leaving 12 bases between. The CDR3 contains 13 residues. CDR1 is SNHLY and CDR2 is FYNNEI in the germline V gene. The CDR3 here is CASSLLGVETQYF. The CDR3 bases are TGTGCCAGCAGTTTACTCGGAGTGGAGACCCAGTACTTC.

This chain connects TRBV7-9 to TRBJ1-2; 9 bases match TRBD1. The J segment lost 8 bases and the V segment lost 0 bases, leaving 10 bases of the junction unmatched. The CDR3 contains 16 residues. CDR1 SEHNR and CDR2 FQNEAQ come from the germline V gene (reference sequence). The CDR3 DNA sequence: TGTGCCAGCAGCTTAGCAACAGGGGGCACTGGGTTAGGCTACACCTTC. This translates into CASSLATGGTGLGYTF.

This chain connects TRBV28 to TRBJ1-1; 9 nucleotides agree with TRBD1. This CDR3 is built from 15 residues. J lost 0 bases, V lost 8 bases, and 7 bases had no gene match. CDR1 is MDHEN and CDR2 is SYDVKM in the germline V gene. The CDR3 loop is CASRRGTGLNTEAFF. DNA of the CDR3: TGTGCCAGCCGGAGAGGGACAGGGCTGAACACTGAAGCTTTCTTT.

This rearrangement joins TRBV27 to TRBJ2-5; 7 positions match TRBD1. Germline loops: CDR1 MNHEY, CDR2 SMNVEV (reference sequence). J gave up 2 bases and V 5 bases, and 8 bases lay outside the gene matches. The CDR3 totals 15 residues. The CDR3 here is CASSQGVRSQETQYF. The DNA for the CDR3 is TGTGCCAGCAGTCAGGGGGTTCGGTCACAAGAGACCCAGTACTTC.

The CDR3 DNA follows: TGTGCCAGCAGCCAAGATGGCAGGTACCAGCCCCAGCATTTT. This translates into CASSQDGRYQPQHF. This chain connects TRBV3-1 (or the pseudogene TRBV3-2) to TRBJ1-5; D ambiguous. V was cut by 0 bases and J by 7 bases, with 10 bases left in between. The length of the CDR3 is 14 residues. Germline V gene sequence: CDR1 LGHDT, CDR2 YNNKEL (reference sequence).

This chain connects TRBV18 to TRBJ1-2; TRBD1 aligns across 7 bases. The CDR3 is 15 amino acids. Germline trimming cut 4 bases from V and 4 bases from J; bases unmatched to any gene: 9. Germline V gives CDR1 KGHSH, CDR2 LQKENI. In nucleotides, the CDR3 is TGTGCCAGCTCACAAACAGGGGTCCGGGGCTATGGCTACACCTTC. Its protein product is CASSQTGVRGYGYTF.